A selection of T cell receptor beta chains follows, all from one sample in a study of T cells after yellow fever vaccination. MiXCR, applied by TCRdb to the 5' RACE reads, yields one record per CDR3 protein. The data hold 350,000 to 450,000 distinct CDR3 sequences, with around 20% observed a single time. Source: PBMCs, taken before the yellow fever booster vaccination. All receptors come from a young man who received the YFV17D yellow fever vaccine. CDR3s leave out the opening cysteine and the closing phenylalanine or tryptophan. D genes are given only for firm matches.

CDR3: ASSPSGVAGGYNEQF
V: TRBV12-3/TRBV12-4
D: TRBD2

CDR3: ASSLGPENNSPLH
V: TRBV2
D: -

CDR3: ASSPVLSGDTQY
V: TRBV27
D: TRBD2

CDR3: ASSLSIQGHTDTQY
V: TRBV5-6
D: -

CDR3: ASRSGTNYGYT
V: TRBV5-5
D: -

CDR3: ASSQGLRGGEETQY
V: TRBV4-3
D: -

CDR3: ASSSSTWEGYT
V: TRBV5-1
D: -

CDR3: ASRGAGADEAF
V: TRBV12-3/TRBV12-4
D: -

CDR3: SARSLSGYTEAF
V: TRBV20-1
D: -

CDR3: ASSLPPTGELF
V: TRBV7-8
D: -